These 5 T cell receptor beta chains originate from one sample sequenced in a study of cytomegalovirus exposure and HLA in healthy donors. Researchers ran the PCR with 60 Vbeta and 13 Jbeta primers. TCRdb's table, derived via immunoSEQ multiplex PCR, lists solely in-frame clones and lacks some. The sample lists 120,000 to 150,000 clones; approximately 81% were seen once. Sequencing was carried out using PBMCs. These receptors were collected from a woman in her thirties or forties in good health and CMV-seropositive.

The V gene is TRBV19, the J gene TRBJ1-5, with a possible D match to TRBD1 (5 bases). This CDR3 is built from 13 residues. Germline assignment: CDR1 LNHDA and CDR2 SQIVND (reference sequence). V was trimmed by 7 bases and J by 4 bases, leaving 11 bases between them. The CDR3 loop is CASNGGTNQPQHF. As DNA, the CDR3 is TGTGCCAGTAACGGGGGTACTAATCAGCCCCAGCATTTT.

The chain is built from TRBV10-3 and TRBJ2-1; TRBD1 might be the D (5 bases). CDR1 and CDR2 (germline): ENHRY, SYGVKD. Trimming cost V 4 bases and J 5 bases, with 18 bases left between them. This CDR3 has 16 residues. For the CDR3, the DNA is TGTGCCATCAGTGCGTCAGAGGACAACGACAACAATGAGCAGTTCTTC. Amino acids: CAISASEDNDNNEQFF.

This chain uses TRBV27 with TRBJ2-7; a weak D match, TRBD1 (7 bases). The CDR3 spans 14 residues. V was cut by 6 bases and J by 3 bases, with 15 bases left in between. In germline, CDR1 is MNHEY, CDR2 SMNVEV (reference sequence). CDR3 sequence (DNA): TGTGCCAGCAGCCCCGGGCAGGGGGGCTACGAGCAGTACTTC. Translated: CASSPGQGGYEQYF.

This clone came up once. The V call is TRBV2, the J call TRBJ2-3; 9 nucleotides align to TRBD1. Germline lookup yields CDR1 SNHLY and CDR2 FYNNEI. V trimming: 4 bases; J trimming: 4 bases; junction bases outside the gene matches: 3. There are 14 residues in the CDR3. In DNA form, the CDR3 reads TGTGCCAGCAGTGTGTACAGGGGGCCAGATACGCAGTATTTT. Translating it yields CASSVYRGPDTQYF. The entire variable domain, with the rest obtained from reference TRBV2 and TRBJ2-3, is as follows: EPEVTQTPSHQVTQMGQEVILRCVPISNHLYFYWYRQILGQKVEFLVSFYNNEISEKSEIFDDQFSVERPDGSNFTLKIRSTKLEDSAMYFCASSVYRGPDTQYFGPGTRLTVL.

This chain connects TRBV6-1 to TRBJ2-1, with 8 positions matching TRBD1. Per the germline V gene, CDR1 is MNHNS and CDR2 is SASEGT. Trimming took 6 bases from V and 5 from J; bases not matched to a gene: 6. This CDR3 is 14 amino acids long. DNA of the CDR3: TGTGCCAGCAGCCACGGACAGGGTCACAATGAGCAGTTCTTC. Its protein is CASSHGQGHNEQFF.